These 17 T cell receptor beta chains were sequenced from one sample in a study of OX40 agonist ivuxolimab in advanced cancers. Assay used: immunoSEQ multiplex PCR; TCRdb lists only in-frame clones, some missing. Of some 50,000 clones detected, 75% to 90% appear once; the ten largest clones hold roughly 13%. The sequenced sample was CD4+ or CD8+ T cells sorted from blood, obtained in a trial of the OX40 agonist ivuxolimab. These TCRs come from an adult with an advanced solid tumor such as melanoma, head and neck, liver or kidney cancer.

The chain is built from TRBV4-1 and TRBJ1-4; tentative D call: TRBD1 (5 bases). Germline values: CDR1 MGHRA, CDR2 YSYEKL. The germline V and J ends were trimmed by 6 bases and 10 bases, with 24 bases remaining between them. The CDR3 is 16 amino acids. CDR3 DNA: TGCGCCAGCAGTACCAGCCAGGGACTCAATCGGGGAAAACTGTTTTTT. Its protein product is CASSTSQGLNRGKLFF.

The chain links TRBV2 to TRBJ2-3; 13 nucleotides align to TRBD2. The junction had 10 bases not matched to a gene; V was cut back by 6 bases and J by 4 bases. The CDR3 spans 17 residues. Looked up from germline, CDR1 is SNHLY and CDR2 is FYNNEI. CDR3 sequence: CASRTGGLAGFPDTQYF. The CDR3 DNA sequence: TGTGCCAGCAGGACAGGGGGACTAGCGGGATTTCCAGATACGCAGTATTTT. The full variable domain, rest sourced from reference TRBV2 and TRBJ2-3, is EPEVTQTPSHQVTQMGQEVILRCVPISNHLYFYWYRQILGQKVEFLVSFYNNEISEKSEIFDDQFSVERPDGSNFTLKIRSTKLEDSAMYFCASRTGGLAGFPDTQYFGPGTRLTVL.

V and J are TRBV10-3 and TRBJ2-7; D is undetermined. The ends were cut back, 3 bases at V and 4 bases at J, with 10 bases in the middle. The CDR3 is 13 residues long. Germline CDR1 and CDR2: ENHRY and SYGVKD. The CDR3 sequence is CAISEPRLYEQYF. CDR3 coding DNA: TGTGCCATCAGTGAACCACGGTTATACGAGCAGTACTTC.

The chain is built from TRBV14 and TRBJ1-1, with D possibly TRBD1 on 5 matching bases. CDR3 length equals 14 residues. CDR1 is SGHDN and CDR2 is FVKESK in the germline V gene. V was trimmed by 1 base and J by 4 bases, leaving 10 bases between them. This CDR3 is CASSQVEGRTEAFF. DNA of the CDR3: TGTGCCAGCAGCCAAGTGGAGGGGCGCACTGAAGCTTTCTTT. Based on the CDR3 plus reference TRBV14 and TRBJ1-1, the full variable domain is EAGVTQFPSHSVIEKGQTVTLRCDPISGHDNLYWYRRVMGKEIKFLLHFVKESKQDESGMPNNRFLAERTGGTYSTLKVQPAELEDSGVYFCASSQVEGRTEAFFGQGTRLTVV.

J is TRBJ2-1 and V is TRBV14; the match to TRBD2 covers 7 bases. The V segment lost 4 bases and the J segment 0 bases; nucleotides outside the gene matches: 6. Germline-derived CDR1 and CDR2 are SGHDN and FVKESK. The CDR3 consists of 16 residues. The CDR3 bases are TGTGCCAGCAGCCCCCTTTGGGGGGGCTCCTACAATGAGCAGTTCTTC. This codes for CASSPLWGGSYNEQFF. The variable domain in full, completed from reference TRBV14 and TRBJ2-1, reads EAGVTQFPSHSVIEKGQTVTLRCDPISGHDNLYWYRRVMGKEIKFLLHFVKESKQDESGMPNNRFLAERTGGTYSTLKVQPAELEDSGVYFCASSPLWGGSYNEQFFGPGTRLTVL.

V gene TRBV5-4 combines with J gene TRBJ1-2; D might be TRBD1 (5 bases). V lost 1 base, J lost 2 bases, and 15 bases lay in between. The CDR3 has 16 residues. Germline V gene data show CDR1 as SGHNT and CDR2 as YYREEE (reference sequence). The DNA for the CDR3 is TGTGCCAGCAGCTTGATATCGGGACCGGGAAACTATGGCTACACCTTC. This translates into CASSLISGPGNYGYTF. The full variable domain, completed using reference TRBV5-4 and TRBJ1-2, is ETGVTQSPTHLIKTRGQQVTLRCSSQSGHNTVSWYQQALGQGPQFIFQYYREEENGRGNFPPRFSGLQFPNYSSELNVNALELDDSALYLCASSLISGPGNYGYTFGSGTRLTVV.

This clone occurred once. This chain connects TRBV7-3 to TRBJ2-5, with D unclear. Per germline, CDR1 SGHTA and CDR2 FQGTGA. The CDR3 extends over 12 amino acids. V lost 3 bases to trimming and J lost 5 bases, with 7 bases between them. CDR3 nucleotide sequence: TGTGCCAGCAGCTTCAATGGGGAGACCCAGTACTTC. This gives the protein CASSFNGETQYF.

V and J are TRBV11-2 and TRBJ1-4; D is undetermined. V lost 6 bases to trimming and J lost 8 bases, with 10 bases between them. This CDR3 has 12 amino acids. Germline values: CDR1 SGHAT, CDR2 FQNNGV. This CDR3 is CASSYPWEKLFF. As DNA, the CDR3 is TGTGCCAGCAGTTATCCCTGGGAAAAACTGTTTTTT.

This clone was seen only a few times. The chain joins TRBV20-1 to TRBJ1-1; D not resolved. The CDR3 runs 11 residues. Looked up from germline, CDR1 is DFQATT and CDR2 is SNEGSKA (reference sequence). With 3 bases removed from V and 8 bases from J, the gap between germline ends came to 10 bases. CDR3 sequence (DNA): TGCAGTGCTAGCTTGTTCGGGGAAGCTTTCTTT. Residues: CSASLFGEAFF.

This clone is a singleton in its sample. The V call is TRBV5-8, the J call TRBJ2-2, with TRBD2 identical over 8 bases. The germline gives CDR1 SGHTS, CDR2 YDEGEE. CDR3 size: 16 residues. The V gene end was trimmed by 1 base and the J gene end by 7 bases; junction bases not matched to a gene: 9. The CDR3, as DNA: TGTGCCAGCAGCTTGCAGAGGGGACTAGAAGGCGGGGAGCTGTTTTTT. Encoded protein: CASSLQRGLEGGELFF. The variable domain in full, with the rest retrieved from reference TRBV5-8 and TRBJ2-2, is EAGVTQSPTHLIKTRGQQATLRCSPISGHTSVYWYQQALGLGLQFLLWYDEGEERNRGNFPPRFSGRQFPNYSSELNVNALELEDSALYLCASSLQRGLEGGELFFGEGSRLTVL.

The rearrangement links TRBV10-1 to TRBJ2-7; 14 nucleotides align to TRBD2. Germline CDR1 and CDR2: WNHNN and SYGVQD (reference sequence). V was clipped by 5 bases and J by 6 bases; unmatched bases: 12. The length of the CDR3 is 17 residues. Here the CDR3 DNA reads TGCGCCAGCAGTAACTTACCGGGACTAGCGGGAGTAGCCGAGCAGTACTTC. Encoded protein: CASSNLPGLAGVAEQYF.

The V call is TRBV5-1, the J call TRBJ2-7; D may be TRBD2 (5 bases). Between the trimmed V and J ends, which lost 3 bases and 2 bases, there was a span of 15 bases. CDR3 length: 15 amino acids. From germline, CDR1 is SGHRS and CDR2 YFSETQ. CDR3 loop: CASSSRAGATYEQYF. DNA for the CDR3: TGCGCCAGCAGCTCCCGCGCGGGCGCGACCTACGAGCAGTACTTC.

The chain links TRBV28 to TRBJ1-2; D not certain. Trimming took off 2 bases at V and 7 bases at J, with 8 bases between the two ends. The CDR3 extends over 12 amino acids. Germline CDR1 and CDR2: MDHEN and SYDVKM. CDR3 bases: TGTGCCAGCAGTTTAAGGGCGGGTGGCTACACCTTC. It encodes CASSLRAGGYTF.

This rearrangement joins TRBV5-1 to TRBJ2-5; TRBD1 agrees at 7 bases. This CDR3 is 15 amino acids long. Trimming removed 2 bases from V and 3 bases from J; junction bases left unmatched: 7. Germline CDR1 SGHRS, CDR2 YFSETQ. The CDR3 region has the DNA TGCGCCAGCAGCTTATCCGCGACAGGGAAAGAGACCCAGTACTTC. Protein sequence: CASSLSATGKETQYF. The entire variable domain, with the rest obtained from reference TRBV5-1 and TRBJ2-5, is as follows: KAGVTQTPRYLIKTRGQQVTLSCSPISGHRSVSWYQQTPGQGLQFLFEYFSETQRNKGNFPGRFSGRQFSNSRSEMNVSTLELGDSALYLCASSLSATGKETQYFGPGTRLLVL.

The CDR3 sequence is CATSRANQPQHF. CDR3 coding DNA: TGTGCCACCAGCAGAGCCAATCAGCCCCAGCATTTT. The rearrangement joins TRBV15 to TRBJ1-5; D uncertain. The CDR3 extends over 12 amino acids. Germline loops: CDR1 LNHNV, CDR2 YYDKDF (reference sequence). Trimming removed 1 base at V and 3 bases at J, with 1 base between.

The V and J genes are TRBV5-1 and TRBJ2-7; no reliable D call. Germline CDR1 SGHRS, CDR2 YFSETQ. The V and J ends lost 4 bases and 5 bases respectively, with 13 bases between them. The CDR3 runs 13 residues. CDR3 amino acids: CASSPFTQDEQYF. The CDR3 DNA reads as TGCGCCAGCAGCCCTTTTACTCAAGACGAGCAGTACTTC.

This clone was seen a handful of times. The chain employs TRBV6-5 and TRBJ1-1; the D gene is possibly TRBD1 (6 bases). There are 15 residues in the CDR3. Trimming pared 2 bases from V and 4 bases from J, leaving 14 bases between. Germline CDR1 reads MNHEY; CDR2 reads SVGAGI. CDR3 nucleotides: TGTGCCAGCAGTTACACAGGGAGGGGCGGCACTGAAGCTTTCTTT. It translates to CASSYTGRGGTEAFF.